The present TCR beta chain was sequenced within a study of blood T cell repertoires in COVID-19. On the study more broadly: COVID-19 samples, acute and convalescent, were from the United States, Italy and Spain. Nucleic acid was either cDNA or gDNA, and it came from T cells, B-cell-depleted T cells, or PBMCs.

How the authors handled the data: By means of reference gene primer amplification, nucleated cell counts were estimated. The table came from immunoSEQ multiplex PCR; TCRdb's copy has only in-frame clones and leaves some out. V, J and clone size derive from that table, while D and trimming were established from the DNA sequence. Of approximately 150,000 clones listed, approximately 90% are singletons. Trimming cost V 5 bases and J 6 bases; bases outside gene matches: 5. Germline assignment: CDR1 SGHTA and CDR2 FQGTGA. The CDR3 is 15 residues long. The V and J genes are TRBV7-3 and TRBJ2-3; 13 nucleotides match TRBD2. The sample comprised peripheral blood. The sequence was collected from a woman aged 50 to 65 with acute or convalescent COVID-19. CDR3 in amino acids: CASSRGLAGVDTQYF. CDR3 bases: TGTGCCAGCAGCCGCGGACTAGCGGGGGTGGATACGCAGTATTTT.